Presented here are 2 T cell receptor beta chains from one specimen sequenced in a study of OX40 agonist ivuxolimab in advanced cancers. TCRdb's table, derived via immunoSEQ multiplex PCR, lists solely in-frame clones and lacks some. The sample contains tens of thousands of clones, more than 75% of which appear only once. The specimen was CD4+ or CD8+ T cells sorted from blood, collected in a trial of the OX40 agonist ivuxolimab. The receptors were sampled from an adult with an advanced solid tumor such as melanoma, head and neck, liver or kidney cancer.

In DNA, the CDR3 is TGTGCCAGCAGACGGGGGACTAGCACAGATACGCAGTATTTT. This gives the protein CASRRGTSTDTQYF. The chain recombines TRBV11-3 with TRBJ2-3, with D possibly matching TRBD2 (6 bases). CDR3 length equals 14 residues. V was cut by 6 bases and J by 0 bases, with 10 bases left in between. Looked up from germline, CDR1 is SGHNT and CDR2 is YENEEA.

The chain couples TRBV7-9 to TRBJ1-2, with TRBD1 identical over 8 bases. The CDR3 is made up of 15 amino acids. Germline lookup yields CDR1 SEHNR and CDR2 FQNEAQ (reference sequence). V was clipped by 3 bases and J by 5 bases; unmatched bases: 8. The chain's CDR3 is CASSFHQGAGYGYTF. In DNA form, the CDR3 reads TGTGCCAGCAGCTTCCACCAGGGGGCAGGGTATGGCTACACCTTC.